The 16 T cell receptor beta chains below all came from one sample that was sequenced in a study of T cells in Graves' hyperthyroidism and ophthalmopathy (dated by TCRdb to between 2018 and 2020). Library preparation employed multiplex PCR. The sequencer listed for this sample is Illumina HiSeq 2000. TCR beta CDR3 regions were amplified from RNA transcripts. The first round of RT-PCR for the TCR CDR3 was performed with the HTBI primer set and the Qiagen OneStep RT-PCR kit. TCRdb trimmed public reads at Q25 via fastp, called clones via MiXCR and kept in-frame beta chains. Identical CDR3 protein sequences are pooled into one entry, listed with their most common genes and DNA. This sample comprises around 200,000 distinct CDR3 sequences, about 15% of them detected only once. 25% to 35% of the sample goes to the ten largest clones. Sequencing was carried out using blood. These receptors were obtained from a woman in her fifties or sixties with Graves' hyperthyroidism.

This clonotype was seen repeatedly, ten times or more. J is TRBJ1-4 and V is TRBV7-9, with a tentative D call TRBD1 (6 bases). The germline gives CDR1 SEHNR, CDR2 FQNEAQ (reference sequence). V lost 5 bases to trimming and J lost 5 bases, with 9 bases between them. There are 13 residues in the CDR3. The CDR3 here is CASSPRGNEKLFF. The DNA for the CDR3 is TGTGCCAGCAGCCCCAGGGGAAATGAAAAACTGTTTTTT.

This chain links TRBV19 with TRBJ2-2; D possibly corresponds to TRBD1 (6 bases). V lost 9 bases, J lost 4 bases, and 15 bases lay in between. This CDR3 comprises 14 residues. The germline CDR1 and CDR2 sequences are LNHDA and SQIVND (reference sequence). The CDR3 reads CASRNRAGTGELFF. For the CDR3, the DNA is TGTGCCAGCAGAAACAGGGCAGGCACCGGGGAGCTGTTTTTT.

The chain uses TRBV5-1 and TRBJ2-5; D might be TRBD2 (6 bases). The V gene's germline CDR1 is SGHRS and CDR2 YFSETQ. CDR3 length: 13 amino acids. V was shortened by 4 bases and J by 1 base, with 8 bases between the two germline ends. CDR3 loop: CASSRETQETQYF. The CDR3 DNA reads TGCGCCAGCAGCCGGGAGACCCAAGAGACCCAGTACTTC. The whole variable domain, remainder taken from reference TRBV5-1 and TRBJ2-5, is KAGVTQTPRYLIKTRGQQVTLSCSPISGHRSVSWYQQTPGQGLQFLFEYFSETQRNKGNFPGRFSGRQFSNSRSEMNVSTLELGDSALYLCASSRETQETQYFGPGTRLLVL.

This clonotype was counted many times. The rearrangement joins TRBV5-1 to TRBJ2-3; D not resolved. The V gene lost 0 bases and the J gene lost 0 bases, with 11 bases spanning the gap. There are 16 residues in the CDR3. Germline V lookup: CDR1 SGHRS, CDR2 YFSETQ. This chain's CDR3 is CASSLGGRSSTDTQYF. The DNA for the CDR3 is TGCGCCAGCAGCTTGGGCGGTCGCAGCAGCACAGATACGCAGTATTTT.

As concerns this clonotype: Being one base from a much bigger clone, this may be a read error. The chain combines TRBV5-1 with TRBJ1-2; TRBD1 might be the D (5 bases). The V and J ends lost 3 bases and 6 bases respectively, with 21 bases between them. The CDR3 length is 16 residues. Germline CDR1 and CDR2: SGHRS and YFSETQ. CDR3 sequence: CASSSTAGPPIDGYTF. CDR3 coding DNA: TGCGCCAGCAGCTCGACCGCAGGGCCCCCGATTGATGGCTACACCTTC.

This clonotype was seen ten or more times. V is TRBV11-2 and J is TRBJ2-3, with 10 bases lining up with TRBD1. J lost 3 bases, V lost 5 bases, and 5 bases had no gene match. The length of the CDR3 is 15 residues. Germline values: CDR1 SGHAT, CDR2 FQNNGV. The CDR3: CASSPGTGATDTQYF. The CDR3 DNA follows: TGTGCCAGCAGCCCAGGGACAGGGGCGACAGATACGCAGTATTTT.

The table lists this clonotype with many counts. The CDR3: CASSPSDRLGYGYTF. The CDR3 bases are TGTGCCAGCAGCCCCTCGGACAGACTCGGCTATGGCTACACCTTC. The chain has TRBV7-9 and TRBJ1-2; a weak D match, TRBD1 (6 bases). Germline values: CDR1 SEHNR, CDR2 FQNEAQ (reference sequence). CDR3 length equals 15 residues. V was pared by 5 bases and J by 4 bases, with 17 bases between.

This chain links TRBV7-2 with TRBJ2-3, with D perhaps TRBD2 (5 bases). CDR1 is SGHTA and CDR2 is FQGNSA in the germline V gene. The CDR3 is 15 residues long. Trimming removed 0 bases at V and 4 bases at J, with 11 bases between. For the CDR3, the DNA is TGTGCCAGCAGCTTAGCAGTCGGGGAGCCAGATACGCAGTATTTT. It is translated as CASSLAVGEPDTQYF. Complete variable domain (other parts from reference TRBV7-2 and TRBJ2-3): GAGVSQSPSNKVTEKGKDVELRCDPISGHTALYWYRQSLGQGLEFLIYFQGNSAPDKSGLPSDRFSAERTGGSVSTLTIQRTQQEDSAVYLCASSLAVGEPDTQYFGPGTRLTVL.

The chain carries TRBV12-3 or TRBV12-4 and TRBJ1-1, with D unresolved. The ends were cut back, 7 bases at V and 7 bases at J, with 10 bases in the middle. The CDR3 sequence is 11 residues long. The CDR3 DNA follows: TGTGCCAGCACCGGTGGATTTGAAGCTTTCTTT. Protein sequence: CASTGGFEAFF.

This clonotype was seen many times. The chain employs TRBV5-1 and TRBJ1-2; no firm D call. There are 16 residues in the CDR3. Germline assignment: CDR1 SGHRS and CDR2 YFSETQ. V was trimmed by 0 bases and J by 0 bases, leaving 12 bases between them. CDR3 DNA: TGCGCCAGCAGCTTGGCGCCGCCTACCTCTAACTATGGCTACACCTTC. Amino acid sequence: CASSLAPPTSNYGYTF.

This clonotype was detected a few times. The rearrangement joins TRBV19 to TRBJ1-5; TRBD1 matches 8 bases. Trimming cost V 6 bases and J 3 bases; bases outside gene matches: 7. The CDR3 loop spans 15 amino acids. Germline CDR1 reads LNHDA; CDR2 reads SQIVND (reference sequence). The DNA for the CDR3 is TGTGCCAGTAGCTTGGACAGGGAGCACAATCAGCCCCAGCATTTT. It encodes CASSLDREHNQPQHF. The variable domain in full, with the rest retrieved from reference TRBV19 and TRBJ1-5, is DGGITQSPKYLFRKEGQNVTLSCEQNLNHDAMYWYRQDPGQGLRLIYYSQIVNDFQKGDIAEGYSVSREKKESFPLTVTSAQKNPTAFYLCASSLDREHNQPQHFGDGTRLSIL.

This clonotype was recorded many times. V usage is TRBV20-1 and J usage is TRBJ1-6, with D possibly matching TRBD1 (5 bases). Germline CDR1 and CDR2: DFQATT and SNEGSKA (reference sequence). The CDR3 loop spans 14 amino acids. V was cut by 6 bases and J by 10 bases, with 19 bases left in between. Written as DNA, the CDR3 is TGCAGTGCCCGGTCGCAGGGTCTTGGATCACCCCTCCACTTT. Amino acid sequence: CSARSQGLGSPLHF.

This clonotype was seen ten or more times. The chain links TRBV28 to TRBJ1-2; no reliable D call. Germline values: CDR1 MDHEN, CDR2 SYDVKM. V lost 1 base, J lost 4 bases, and 10 bases lay in between. This CDR3 spans 14 amino acids. The CDR3 sequence: CASSLSHYGYGYTF. CDR3 coding DNA: TGTGCCAGCAGTTTATCCCATTACGGCTATGGCTACACCTTC.

V gene TRBV6-4 combines with J gene TRBJ2-2, with D tentatively TRBD2 (6 bases). The germline gives CDR1 MRHNA, CDR2 SNTAGT. The V gene lost 5 bases and the J gene lost 9 bases, with 13 bases spanning the gap. The CDR3 totals 13 residues. The CDR3 loop reads CASSSGGSRELFF. The CDR3 coding sequence is TGTGCCAGCAGTAGCGGAGGGAGTCGGGAGCTGTTTTTT.

A note on this clonotype: The junction differs from germline at one of its ends, possibly a read error. The rearrangement links TRBV28 to TRBJ1-4; D uncertain. Germline CDR1 and CDR2: MDHEN and SYDVKM. This CDR3 is 16 amino acids long. CDR3 region: CASSSQAAATNEKLLF. In nucleotides, the CDR3 is TGTGCCAGCAGTTCTCAGGCAGCCGCAACTAATGAAAAACTGCTTTTT.

There are a few counts of this clonotype. This could be a read error, since a much larger clone is one nucleotide away. The chain is built from TRBV6-1 and TRBJ2-5; weak D call: TRBD2 (7 bases). The CDR3 extends over 15 amino acids. The germline V gene has CDR1 MNHNS and CDR2 SASEGT. V was clipped by 1 base and J by 7 bases, with 16 bases between them. In DNA, the CDR3 is TGTGCCAGCAGTGAAGTTGGCGGGGGCCACGGGACCCAGTACTTC. Translated: CASSEVGGGHGTQYF.